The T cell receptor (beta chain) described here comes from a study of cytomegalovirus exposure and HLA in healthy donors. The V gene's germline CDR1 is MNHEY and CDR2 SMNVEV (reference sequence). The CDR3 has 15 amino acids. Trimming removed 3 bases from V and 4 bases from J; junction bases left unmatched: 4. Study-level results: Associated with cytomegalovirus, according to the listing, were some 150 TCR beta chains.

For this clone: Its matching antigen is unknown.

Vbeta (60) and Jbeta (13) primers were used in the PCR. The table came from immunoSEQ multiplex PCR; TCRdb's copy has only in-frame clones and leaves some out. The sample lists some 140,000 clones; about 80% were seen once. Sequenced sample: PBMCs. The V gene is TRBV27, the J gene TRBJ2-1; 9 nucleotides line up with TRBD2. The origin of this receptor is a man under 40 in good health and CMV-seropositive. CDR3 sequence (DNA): TGTGCCAGCAGTTTTCCCAGCGGGAGGTACAATGAGCAGTTCTTC. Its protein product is CASSFPSGRYNEQFF.